This T cell receptor beta chain was identified in a study of blood T cell repertoires in COVID-19 (dated by TCRdb to the early 2020s). For context, the study as a whole: Samples covering the acute and convalescent phases of COVID-19 were provided by collaborators in the United States, Italy and Spain. Where HLA class I and class II types were available, the types were taken from metadata supplied by the sample provider, not from assay-based typing. The material from the prospective study consisted of cDNA or gDNA derived from T cells, B-cell-depleted T cells, or PBMCs. Nearly every sample came with metadata listing a de-identified subject ID, COVID-19 status, age in years and sex. Deeply sampled blood TCRbeta repertoires from subjects exposed to, actively infected with, or recovered from COVID-19 were included in the dataset. The repertoires were released in a freely available public database intended as a resource for research on the immune response to SARS-CoV-2. Samples came from the ongoing ImmuneRACE study (first 160 participants) plus 1,254 subjects from 6 global collaborators. What the study reported, not specific to this receptor: Clinical and demographic metadata were provided uncurated, with the amount varying by source and participant.

TCRbeta CDR3 regions were amplified from genomic DNA using the immunoSEQ Assay, a bias-controlled multiplex PCR. The original pipeline was this. Nucleated cell counts per sample were estimated from amplification of reference gene primers within the assay. To quantify the absolute abundance of each unique TCRbeta CDR3 rearrangement, sequence reads were collapsed and filtered. For each sample, productive Simpson clonality was calculated as the square root of Simpson's diversity index over productive rearrangements. TCRdb re-hosts the immuneACCESS table, in-frame sequences only. Its copies lack some clones; in the studies checked, an unresolved V gene accounts for under half of them, and the cause for the rest is not known. The D gene and trimming were derived from the DNA, and the V and J assignments and clone size from that table. The sample has around 60,000 clones on record, over 60% of them singletons. Jointly, the top ten make up around 4.9% of the sample.

Relative to germline, V is 4 bases shorter and J is 4 bases shorter, with 7 bases between their ends. The germline V gene supplies CDR1 LGHNA and CDR2 YNFKEQ. CDR3 length: 12 amino acids, cysteine to phenylalanine. Only CDR3 DNA is held: 36 bases, read in frame from base 1. In regard to this clone: What this receptor recognizes is not known. No qualities accompany the bases; no much larger clone lies one base away.

One collaborating source in Seattle enrolled patients during active infection and followed them longitudinally through the course of disease. Collaborating institutions collected whole blood in K2EDTA tubes following their own protocols. For TCRbeta analysis, collaborators shipped samples in one of three forms: frozen whole blood, isolated PBMCs, or DNA extracted from either of those sample types. Sequenced sample: peripheral blood. This chain joins TRBV4-2 to TRBJ2-5, and perhaps TRBD1 as D gene, on 6 matching bases. The TCR sequence derives from a woman between 65 and 79 years old with COVID-19, enrolled during active disease. The bases are TGTGCCAGCAGCCTCAGGGGAGAGACCCAGTACTTC. Its amino acids are CASSLRGETQYF.